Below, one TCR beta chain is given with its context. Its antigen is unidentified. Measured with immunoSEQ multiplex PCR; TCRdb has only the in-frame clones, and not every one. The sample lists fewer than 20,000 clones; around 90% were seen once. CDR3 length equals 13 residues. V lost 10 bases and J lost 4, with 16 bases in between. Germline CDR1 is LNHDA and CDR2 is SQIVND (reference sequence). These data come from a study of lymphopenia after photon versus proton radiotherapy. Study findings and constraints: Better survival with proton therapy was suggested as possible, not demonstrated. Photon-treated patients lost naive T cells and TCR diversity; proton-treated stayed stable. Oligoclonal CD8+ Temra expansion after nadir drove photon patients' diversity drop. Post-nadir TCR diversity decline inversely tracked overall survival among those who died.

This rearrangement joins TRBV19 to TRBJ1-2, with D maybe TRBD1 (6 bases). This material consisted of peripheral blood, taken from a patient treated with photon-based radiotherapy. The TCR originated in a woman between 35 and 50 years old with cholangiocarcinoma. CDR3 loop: CATRPQGLYGYTF. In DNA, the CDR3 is TGTGCCACAAGACCACAGGGTCTCTATGGCTACACCTTC.